The 8 T cell receptor beta chains in this list originate from one sample, sequenced in a study of graft-versus-host responses after intestinal transplantation. Only in-frame clones appear in the TCRdb table, and some are missing; sequencing was by immunoSEQ multiplex PCR. The sample yields under 20,000 clones, around nine tenths seen once. Sequenced here: PBMCs, sampled around 230 days after intestinal transplant. These receptors all come from a human patient who received an intestinal transplant, so some T cells may come from the graft donor.

The rearrangement uses TRBV7-7 and TRBJ2-7, with a weak D call TRBD1 (6 bases). The CDR3 extends over 13 amino acids. CDR1 and CDR2 from the germline V gene are SSHAT and FNYEAQ (reference sequence). V was pared by 1 base and J by 6 bases, with 10 bases between. The CDR3 loop is CASSLETGFEQYF. CDR3 nucleotide sequence: TGTGCCAGCAGCTTAGAGACAGGCTTCGAGCAGTACTTC.

This rearrangement joins TRBV12-5 to TRBJ2-6; tentatively, D is TRBD1 (6 bases). CDR3 length: 17 residues. CDR1 and CDR2 from the germline V gene are LGHNT and FRNRAP. The V and J ends lost 1 base and 0 bases respectively, with 10 bases between them. CDR3 loop: CASGLGRGGSGANVLTF. In DNA, the CDR3 is TGTGCTAGTGGTTTGGGGCGAGGGGGCTCTGGGGCCAACGTCCTGACTTTC. Using reference TRBV12-5 and TRBJ2-6 for the parts outside the CDR3, the full variable domain is DARVTQTPRHKVTEMGQEVTMRCQPILGHNTVFWYRQTMMQGLELLAYFRNRAPLDDSGMPKDRFSAEMPDATLATLKIQPSEPRDSAVYFCASGLGRGGSGANVLTFGAGSRLTVL.

The chain recombines TRBV6-1 with TRBJ1-1; D unresolved. V dropped 9 bases and J dropped 3 bases, with 5 bases sitting between them. This CDR3 is 10 amino acids long. Germline V lookup: CDR1 MNHNS, CDR2 SASEGT. The CDR3 coding sequence is TGTGCCAGTTGGTACACTGAAGCTTTCTTT. Amino acids: CASWYTEAFF.

This clone has a single count. The chain employs TRBV19 and TRBJ2-5, with D possibly TRBD2 on 5 matching bases. The DNA end is more similar to TRBJ2-7, so the J call may be wrong. The CDR3 loop spans 16 amino acids. From germline, CDR1 is LNHDA and CDR2 SQIVND (reference sequence). This chain's CDR3 is CASSPPRTWSPYEQYF. The CDR3 bases are TGTGCCAGTAGTCCACCTCGGACTTGGTCACCCTACGAGCAGTACTTC.

V and J are TRBV18 and TRBJ2-2, with D tentatively TRBD1 or TRBD2 (5 bases each). This CDR3 has 14 amino acids. Per germline, CDR1 KGHSH and CDR2 LQKENI. Trimming took 4 bases from V and 3 from J, leaving 9 bases between them. This chain's CDR3 is CASSQQDYTGELFF. The CDR3, as DNA: TGTGCCAGCTCACAACAGGACTACACCGGGGAGCTGTTTTTT.

The chain carries TRBV10-1 and TRBJ2-7, with D maybe TRBD2 (5 bases). The CDR3 has 15 amino acids. Germline assignment: CDR1 WNHNN and CDR2 SYGVQD (reference sequence). Between the trimmed V and J ends, which lost 0 bases and 0 bases, there was a span of 9 bases. The CDR3 reads CASSESLGSSYEQYF. DNA of the CDR3: TGCGCCAGCAGTGAGTCGTTGGGGAGCTCCTACGAGCAGTACTTC.

This clone was observed a few times. This chain uses TRBV7-9 with TRBJ1-2; no firm D call. V was pared by 1 base and J by 2 bases, with 8 bases between. Germline CDR1 reads SEHNR; CDR2 reads FQNEAQ (reference sequence). This CDR3 region has 14 residues. The CDR3 nucleotides read TGTGCCAGCAGCTTAGTCGAAGGGAACTATGGCTACACCTTC. Translated: CASSLVEGNYGYTF.

V gene TRBV27 combines with J gene TRBJ1-1, with D maybe TRBD1 (6 bases). CDR3 length: 14 amino acids. Looked up from germline, CDR1 is MNHEY and CDR2 is SMNVEV (reference sequence). V dropped 5 bases and J dropped 5 bases, with 15 bases sitting between them. In DNA form, the CDR3 reads TGTGCCAGCAGTATACAGGGAATTGGTACTGAAGCTTTCTTT. Its protein is CASSIQGIGTEAFF.